This entry concerns a single T cell receptor beta chain. Its target is unknown. Some clones are missing from TCRdb's copy, which holds only in-frame ones; the method was immunoSEQ multiplex PCR. This repertoire shows tens of thousands of clones, approximately 94% found once; its top ten account for around 0.4%. The CDR3 length is 16 residues. Germline V gene lookup returns CDR1 SGHNT and CDR2 YYREEE (reference sequence). The junction had 6 bases not matched to a gene; V was cut back by 3 bases and J by 0 bases. These data are taken from a study of graft-versus-host responses after intestinal transplantation. Looking at the study overall: Grafts were multivisceral, liver-intestinal, or isolated intestinal. Once they had received anti-thymocyte globulin induction, all recipients took tacrolimus and steroids for about 3 years.

The V call is TRBV5-4, the J call TRBJ2-4; 7 nucleotides agree with TRBD1. The sample in question was unstimulated CD4+ T cells sorted from spleen or lymph node cells, obtained before transplant. The sequence was obtained from a human donor who was the organ donor for an intestinal transplant. The DNA of the CDR3 is TGTGCCAGCAGCTCGGGACAGCTCCTAGCCAAAAACATTCAGTACTTC. Encoded protein: CASSSGQLLAKNIQYF. The whole variable domain, remainder taken from reference TRBV5-4 and TRBJ2-4, is ETGVTQSPTHLIKTRGQQVTLRCSSQSGHNTVSWYQQALGQGPQFIFQYYREEENGRGNFPPRFSGLQFPNYSSELNVNALELDDSALYLCASSSGQLLAKNIQYFGAGTRLSVL.